Detailed here is one T cell receptor (beta chain). The data were obtained in a study of blood T cell repertoires in COVID-19. Study context: In each case, the material was cDNA or gDNA derived from T cells, B-cell-depleted T cells, or PBMCs.

Under the authors' procedure: From reference gene primer amplification, estimates of nucleated cell counts were derived. Sequencing was performed with immunoSEQ multiplex PCR; in TCRdb, only in-frame clones are kept and a portion is missing. V, J and clone size reflect that table, while D and trimming were determined from the DNA. The sample holds around 100,000 clones, around nine tenths seen once. The germline V gene has CDR1 SGHNT and CDR2 YYREEE (reference sequence). Trimming removed 1 base at V and 8 bases at J, with 18 bases between. The CDR3 sequence is 15 residues long. The sample consisted of peripheral blood. The chain links TRBV5-4 to TRBJ1-2, with a weak D call TRBD1 (6 bases). The TCR was taken from a man aged 60 to 69 with COVID-19, enrolled during active disease. The CDR3 sequence: CASSLPRAGAGGYTF. For the CDR3, the DNA is TGTGCCAGCAGCTTGCCCAGGGCAGGGGCCGGCGGCTACACCTTC.